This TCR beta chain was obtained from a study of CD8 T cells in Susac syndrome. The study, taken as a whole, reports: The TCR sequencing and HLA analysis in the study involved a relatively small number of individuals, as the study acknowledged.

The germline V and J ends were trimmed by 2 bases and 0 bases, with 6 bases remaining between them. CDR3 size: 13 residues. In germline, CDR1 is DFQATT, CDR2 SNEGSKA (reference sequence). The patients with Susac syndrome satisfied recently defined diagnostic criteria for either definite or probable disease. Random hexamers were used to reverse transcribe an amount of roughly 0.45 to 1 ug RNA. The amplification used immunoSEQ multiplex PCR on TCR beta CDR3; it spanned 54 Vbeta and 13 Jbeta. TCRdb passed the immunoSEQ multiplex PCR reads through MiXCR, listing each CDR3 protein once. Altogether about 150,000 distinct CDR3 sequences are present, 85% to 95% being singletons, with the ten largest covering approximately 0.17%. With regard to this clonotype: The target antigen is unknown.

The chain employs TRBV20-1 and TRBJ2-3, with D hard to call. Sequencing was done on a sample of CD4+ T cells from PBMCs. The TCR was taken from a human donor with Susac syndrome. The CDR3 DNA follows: TGCAGTGCTAGATCGCTGAGCACAGATACGCAGTATTTT. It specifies CSARSLSTDTQYF.